This T cell receptor beta chain was sequenced for a study of blood T cell repertoires in COVID-19. Germline V CDR1 and CDR2: MGHRA, YSYEKL. J lost 2 bases, V lost 1 base, and 8 bases had no gene match. This CDR3 is built from 16 residues. Clones were sequenced by immunoSEQ multiplex PCR, and TCRdb holds only the in-frame ones, with some missing. Of a few hundred thousand clones in the sample, roughly four fifths were seen once. This clonotype originated in a woman aged 45-60 years who had recovered from COVID-19. The chain employs TRBV4-1 and TRBJ2-7; 7 nucleotides align to TRBD2. The sequenced sample was PBMCs or T cells enriched from blood (not recorded which). This CDR3 reads CASSQGLASWAYEQYF. For the CDR3, the DNA is TGCGCCAGCAGCCAAGGACTAGCCTCCTGGGCCTACGAGCAGTACTTC.